The next 23 T cell receptor beta chains were all read from a single sample in a study of T cell responses to AZD1222 COVID-19 vaccine. The protocol was immunoSEQ multiplex PCR, while the TCRdb copy is restricted to in-frame clones and leaves out a portion. The table shows more than 150,000 clones, with roughly 92% occurring only once. Specimen: peripheral blood, collected on day 0 of AZD1222 vaccination. The receptors originated from an adult in good health.

The gene calls are TRBV27 and TRBJ1-2; D uncertain. The CDR3 loop spans 15 amino acids. Germline CDR1 is MNHEY and CDR2 is SMNVEV (reference sequence). V was pared by 0 bases and J by 8 bases, with 16 bases between. The CDR3: CASSLSPRAGGGYTF. The CDR3 coding sequence is TGTGCCAGCAGTTTATCCCCACGGGCCGGAGGAGGCTACACCTTC.

The V call is TRBV5-4, the J call TRBJ1-1; TRBD1 is a possible D gene (6 bases). Germline CDR1 reads SGHNT; CDR2 reads YYREEE (reference sequence). The CDR3 spans 14 residues. Trimming cost V 7 bases and J 6 bases, with 19 bases left between them. The CDR3 DNA follows: TGTGCCAGCGGATTTGACCAGGGGTTCGCTGAAGCTTTCTTT. It specifies CASGFDQGFAEAFF.

This chain links TRBV21-1 with TRBJ2-1; the table's D gene call, TRBD1, was not cross checked with the DNA. TRBV21-1 is assigned pseudogene status. The CDR3 totals 14 residues. The CDR3 DNA reads TGTGCCAGCAGCAAAGCCAGGGGGCAGGATGAGCAGTTCTTC. It is translated as CASSKARGQDEQFF.

J is TRBJ1-2 and V is TRBV5-1; D ambiguous. Trimming cost V 3 bases and J 2 bases, with 8 bases left between them. The CDR3 consists of 13 residues. From germline, CDR1 is SGHRS and CDR2 YFSETQ. The CDR3 region has the DNA TGCGCCAGCAGCTCGGGAGTGAACTATGGCTACACCTTC. This encodes CASSSGVNYGYTF.

This sequence joins TRBV4-1 and TRBJ2-1; 10 bases match TRBD2. Germline V lookup: CDR1 MGHRA, CDR2 YSYEKL. The ends lost 3 bases at V and 0 bases at J; junction bases unmatched: 14. The CDR3 runs 20 residues. The CDR3 bases are TGCGCCAGCAGCCACGGTCAGCGGGCTAGCGGGAGATTCTCCTACAATGAGCAGTTCTTC. Protein: CASSHGQRASGRFSYNEQFF.

The V gene is TRBV11-3, the J gene TRBJ1-1; weak D call: TRBD1 (6 bases). The CDR3 runs to 13 residues. From germline, CDR1 is SGHNT and CDR2 YENEEA. Trimming cost V 3 bases and J 4 bases, with 9 bases left between them. For the CDR3, the DNA is TGTGCCAGCAGCTTGGGGGGCTTCACTGAAGCTTTCTTT. The encoded protein is CASSLGGFTEAFF.

The chain links TRBV15 to TRBJ2-1, with D hard to call. The CDR3 has 15 residues. Germline-derived CDR1 and CDR2 are LNHNV and YYDKDF (reference sequence). V gave up 1 base and J gave up 0 bases, with 7 bases separating them. The CDR3 is CATSRVPSSYNEQFF. As DNA, the CDR3 is TGTGCCACCAGCAGAGTACCTAGCTCCTACAATGAGCAGTTCTTC.

This sequence joins TRBV19 and TRBJ1-1; D ambiguous. Between the trimmed V and J ends, which lost 6 bases and 5 bases, there was a span of 16 bases. In germline, CDR1 is LNHDA, CDR2 SQIVND (reference sequence). This CDR3 region has 14 residues. The CDR3 DNA reads TGTGCCAGTAGCTTCGGGTCGGGCGGTACTGAAGCTTTCTTT. Translating it yields CASSFGSGGTEAFF.

About this clone: The identical CDR3 is also encoded by other nucleotide sequences in the sample. The genes are TRBV9 and TRBJ1-1; D call uncertain. V dropped 0 bases and J dropped 3 bases, with 6 bases sitting between them. Germline loops: CDR1 SGDLS, CDR2 YYNGEE. The CDR3 totals 13 residues. The CDR3 DNA reads TGTGCCAGCAGCGTAGGAGGAGACACTGAAGCTTTCTTT. Its protein product is CASSVGGDTEAFF.

The rearrangement uses TRBV27 and TRBJ2-7; 11 bases agree with TRBD1. The germline CDR1 and CDR2 sequences are MNHEY and SMNVEV (reference sequence). The CDR3 has 14 residues. With 3 bases clipped from V and 6 bases from J, the junction kept 4 bases outside the gene matches. The CDR3 nucleotides are TGTGCCAGCAGTTTGGCCGGGACAGGGGGCGAGCAGTACTTC. Its protein product is CASSLAGTGGEQYF.

The chain combines TRBV12-5 with TRBJ1-1; D is perhaps TRBD1 (6 bases). The CDR3 totals 16 residues. Germline CDR1 reads LGHNT; CDR2 reads FRNRAP. Trimming stripped 6 bases from V and 0 bases from J, with 17 bases between. The CDR3 DNA reads as TGTGCTAGTGGCCTCGGACAGTTGGGATTGAACACTGAAGCTTTCTTT. Protein product: CASGLGQLGLNTEAFF.

The chain couples TRBV7-9 to TRBJ1-2; D is undetermined. The germline V gene encodes CDR1 SEHNR and CDR2 FQNEAQ (reference sequence). This CDR3 has 12 amino acids. The ends were cut back, 1 base at V and 11 bases at J, with 11 bases in the middle. The CDR3 DNA is TGTGCCAGCAGCTTAGGTAACCAGGCATACACCTTC. This gives the protein CASSLGNQAYTF.

CDR3 nucleotides: TGTGCCAGCACCTCAGGGGGTATCGATAGGAAACTGTTTTTT. Its protein is CASTSGGIDRKLFF. The chain carries TRBV7-9 and TRBJ1-4, with 7 bases identical to TRBD1. In germline, CDR1 is SEHNR, CDR2 FQNEAQ (reference sequence). With 7 bases clipped from V and 11 bases from J, the junction kept 13 bases outside the gene matches. This CDR3 contains 14 residues.

A single count supports this clone. V gene TRBV3-1 (or the pseudogene TRBV3-2) combines with J gene TRBJ1-3; D ambiguous. The CDR3 covers 13 residues. Trimming left V 0 bases short and J 3 bases short, with 3 bases between. Per germline, CDR1 LGHDT and CDR2 YNNKEL (reference sequence). The CDR3 DNA is TGTGCCAGCAGCCAAGAGGGTGGAAACACCATATATTTT. It yields the protein CASSQEGGNTIYF.

The chain links TRBV7-3 to TRBJ1-1; D gene uncertain. Germline lookup yields CDR1 SGHTA and CDR2 FQGTGA. Trimming shortened V by 4 bases and J by 1 base, and 7 bases separated the two germline ends. CDR3 length: 13 residues. CDR3 DNA: TGTGCCAGCAGCTCAGACAAGAACACTGAAGCTTTCTTT. It yields the protein CASSSDKNTEAFF.

This sequence joins TRBV27 and TRBJ1-1, with D perhaps matching TRBD1 (6 bases). Looked up from germline, CDR1 is MNHEY and CDR2 is SMNVEV (reference sequence). The V end was cut by 3 bases, the J end by 3 bases, with 11 bases between. CDR3 length: 14 amino acids. DNA for the CDR3: TGTGCCAGCAGTTTCAGACAGGAGTACACTGAAGCTTTCTTT. Protein: CASSFRQEYTEAFF.

The chain employs TRBV5-8 and TRBJ2-5; TRBD2 matches at 11 bases. V was clipped by 3 bases and J by 3 bases; unmatched bases: 13. CDR1 and CDR2 from the germline V gene are SGHTS and YDEGEE. The CDR3 runs 18 residues. The CDR3 DNA follows: TGTGCCAGCAGCTGGGGGACTAGCGGTGAGGGCCCCGAAGAGACCCAGTACTTC. Translation gives CASSWGTSGEGPEETQYF.

The rearrangement joins TRBV19 to TRBJ1-1; tentatively, D is TRBD1 (6 bases). V gave up 1 base and J gave up 8 bases, with 17 bases separating them. Germline loops: CDR1 LNHDA, CDR2 SQIVND (reference sequence). CDR3 size: 15 residues. The CDR3 loop reads CASSIATRGDREAFF. CDR3 nucleotide sequence: TGTGCCAGTAGTATAGCGACTAGAGGAGACAGGGAAGCTTTCTTT.

This chain uses TRBV10-3 with TRBJ2-7; D unresolved. This CDR3 has 11 residues. Deletions cut 3 bases from V and 4 bases from J, with 4 bases between. CDR1 ENHRY and CDR2 SYGVKD come from the germline V gene. The CDR3 DNA reads as TGTGCCATCAGTGACTCGTACGAGCAGTACTTC. Its translation: CAISDSYEQYF.

This chain links TRBV5-1 with TRBJ1-1; D gene uncertain. V dropped 3 bases and J dropped 0 bases, with 9 bases sitting between them. The CDR3 consists of 14 residues. CDR1 is SGHRS and CDR2 is YFSETQ in the germline V gene. CDR3 loop: CASSYARMNTEAFF. Here the CDR3 DNA reads TGCGCCAGCAGCTACGCCCGGATGAACACTGAAGCTTTCTTT. Based on the CDR3 plus reference TRBV5-1 and TRBJ1-1, the full variable domain is KAGVTQTPRYLIKTRGQQVTLSCSPISGHRSVSWYQQTPGQGLQFLFEYFSETQRNKGNFPGRFSGRQFSNSRSEMNVSTLELGDSALYLCASSYARMNTEAFFGQGTRLTVV.

The rearrangement joins TRBV19 to TRBJ1-1, with 7 bases aligning to TRBD1. V shed 2 bases, J shed 7 bases, and the junction held 7 bases outside the gene matches. CDR1 LNHDA and CDR2 SQIVND come from the germline V gene (reference sequence). CDR3 length: 14 residues. CDR3 protein: CASSIPAGGNEAFF. DNA for the CDR3: TGTGCCAGTAGTATACCGGCAGGGGGGAATGAAGCTTTCTTT. The variable domain in full, completed from reference TRBV19 and TRBJ1-1, reads DGGITQSPKYLFRKEGQNVTLSCEQNLNHDAMYWYRQDPGQGLRLIYYSQIVNDFQKGDIAEGYSVSREKKESFPLTVTSAQKNPTAFYLCASSIPAGGNEAFFGQGTRLTVV.

The V gene is TRBV29-1, the J gene TRBJ1-1, with 8 bases lining up with TRBD1. Germline CDR1 and CDR2: SQVTM and ANQGSEA. J lost 1 base, V lost 4 bases, and 2 bases had no gene match. CDR3 length: 13 residues. In DNA, the CDR3 is TGCAGCGTTGGCAGGGGGCAGAACACTGAAGCTTTCTTT. Translated: CSVGRGQNTEAFF.

This clone was seen once. This sequence joins TRBV11-2 and TRBJ2-2; D unresolved. With 0 bases removed from V and 6 bases from J, the gap between germline ends came to 5 bases. From germline, CDR1 is SGHAT and CDR2 FQNNGV. The length of the CDR3 is 13 residues. Written as DNA, the CDR3 is TGTGCCAGCAGCTTAGAATTACCCGGGGAGCTGTTTTTT. Translation gives CASSLELPGELFF.